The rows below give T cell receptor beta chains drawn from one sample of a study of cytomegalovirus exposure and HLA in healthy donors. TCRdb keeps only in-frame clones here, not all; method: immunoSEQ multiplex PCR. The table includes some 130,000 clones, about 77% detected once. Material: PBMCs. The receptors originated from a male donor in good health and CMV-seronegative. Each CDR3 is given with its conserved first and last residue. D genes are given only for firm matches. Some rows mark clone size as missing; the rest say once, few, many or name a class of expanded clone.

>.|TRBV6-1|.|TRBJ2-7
CASSDLGPEGEYF
TGTGCCAGCAGTGATCTGGGACCCGAGGGGGAGTACTTC
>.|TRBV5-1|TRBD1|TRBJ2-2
CASSLDRGRELFF
TGCGCCAGCAGCTTGGACAGGGGGCGCGAGCTGTTTTTT
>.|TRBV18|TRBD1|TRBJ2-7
CASFGTGGGEQYF
TGTGCCAGCTTCGGGACAGGGGGCGGCGAGCAGTACTTC
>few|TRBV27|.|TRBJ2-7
CATSRGHSYEQYF
TGTGCCACCTCGCGGGGCCACTCCTACGAGCAGTACTTC
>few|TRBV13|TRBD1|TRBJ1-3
CASSVSGQSSGNTIYF
TGTGCCAGCAGCGTTTCGGGACAGAGCTCTGGAAACACCATATATTTT
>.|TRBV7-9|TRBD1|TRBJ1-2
CASSLDRGLVYGYTF
TGTGCCAGCAGCCTGGACAGGGGGCTCGTCTATGGCTACACCTTC
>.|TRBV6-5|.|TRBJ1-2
CASGQFNGYTF
TGTGCCAGCGGTCAGTTTAATGGCTACACCTTC
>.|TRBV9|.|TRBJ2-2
CASSSLGGGNTGELFF
TGTGCCAGCAGCTCCCTGGGGGGAGGGAACACCGGGGAGCTGTTTTTT
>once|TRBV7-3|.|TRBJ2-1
CASSIRGVNEQFF
TGTGCCAGCAGCATCAGGGGGGTGAATGAGCAGTTCTTC
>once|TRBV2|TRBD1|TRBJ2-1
CASRGTGVPYNEQFF
TGTGCCAGCAGGGGAACAGGGGTCCCCTACAATGAGCAGTTCTTC
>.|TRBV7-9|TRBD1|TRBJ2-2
CASSLGTGSKNTGELFF
TGTGCCAGCAGCTTAGGGACAGGGTCTAAGAACACCGGGGAGCTGTTTTTT
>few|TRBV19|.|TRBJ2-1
CASSISRGGEQFF
TGTGCCAGTAGTATTTCTAGAGGTGGTGAGCAGTTCTTC
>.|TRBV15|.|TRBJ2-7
CATSSPGGPSKQYF
TGTGCCACCAGCAGCCCCGGGGGTCCCTCTAAGCAGTACTTC
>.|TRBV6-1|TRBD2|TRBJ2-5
CASSVGGSQETQYF
TGTGCCAGCAGTGTGGGGGGGAGCCAAGAGACCCAGTACTTC